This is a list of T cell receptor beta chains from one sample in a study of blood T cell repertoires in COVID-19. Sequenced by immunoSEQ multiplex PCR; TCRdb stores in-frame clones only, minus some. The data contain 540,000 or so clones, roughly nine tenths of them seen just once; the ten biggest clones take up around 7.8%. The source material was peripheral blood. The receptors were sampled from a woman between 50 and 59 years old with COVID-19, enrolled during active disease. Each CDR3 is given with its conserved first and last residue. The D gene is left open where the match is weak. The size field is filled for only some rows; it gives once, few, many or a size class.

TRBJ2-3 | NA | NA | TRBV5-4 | TGTGCCAGCAGCAAGGAGGTGGTATCTGATACGCAGTATTTT | CASSKEVVSDTQYF
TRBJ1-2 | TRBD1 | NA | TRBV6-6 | TGTGCCAGTTTCAAAAACAGGGGGGACTATGGCTACACCTTC | CASFKNRGDYGYTF
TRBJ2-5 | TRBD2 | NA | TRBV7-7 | TGTGCCAGCAGCCCTAGCGGCGGGGGGGTTCAAGAGACCCAGTACTTC | CASSPSGGGVQETQYF
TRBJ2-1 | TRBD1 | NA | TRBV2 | TGTGCCAGCAGGAGGGGGGGACAGGGGATTATGGATGAGCAGTTCTTC | CASRRGGQGIMDEQFF
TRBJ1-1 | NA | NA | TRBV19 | TGTGCCAGTAGTAGAGAGCCCGAGGCCACTGAAGCTTTCTTT | CASSREPEATEAFF
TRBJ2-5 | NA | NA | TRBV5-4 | TGTGCCAGCAGCTTTAGGGCAGCGGTAATCGGAGAGACCCAGTACTTC | CASSFRAAVIGETQYF
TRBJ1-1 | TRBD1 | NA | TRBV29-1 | TGCAGCGCCGGACCCAGGGGGGTCACTGAAGCTTTCTTT | CSAGPRGVTEAFF
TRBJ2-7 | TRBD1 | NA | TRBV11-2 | TGTGCCAGCGGAGGGACAGGGACAACCTACGAGCAGTACTTC | CASGGTGTTYEQYF
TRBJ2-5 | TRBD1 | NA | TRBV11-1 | TGTGCCAGCAGTCCTCGGACAGGGGACCGGGAGACCCAGTACTTC | CASSPRTGDRETQYF
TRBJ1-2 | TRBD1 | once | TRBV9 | TGTGCCAGCAGCGTAGTAGGGACAGGCGGATATGGCTACACCTTC | CASSVVGTGGYGYTF
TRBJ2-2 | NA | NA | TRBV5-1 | TGCGCCAGCAGCTTGGACGGGGTTATCACCGGGGAGCTGTTTTTT | CASSLDGVITGELFF
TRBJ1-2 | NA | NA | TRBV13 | TGTGCCAGCAGCTTTGGCACCCGCTATGGCTACACCTTC | CASSFGTRYGYTF
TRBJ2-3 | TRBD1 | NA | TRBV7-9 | TGTGCCAGCAGCTTACCCCGGGACAGTAGCACAGATACGCAGTATTTT | CASSLPRDSSTDTQYF
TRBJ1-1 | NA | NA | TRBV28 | TGTGCCAGCAGTTTCCTGACAGAAGCTTTCTTT | CASSFLTEAFF
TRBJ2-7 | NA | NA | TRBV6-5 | TGTGCCAGCTCAGGCGGGGGCATTTACGAGCAGTACTTC | CASSGGGIYEQYF
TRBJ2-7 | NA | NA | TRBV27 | TGTGCCAGCAGGTCGGGTTCTGGCGAGCAGTACTTC | CASRSGSGEQYF
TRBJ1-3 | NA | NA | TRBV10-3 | TGTGCCATCAGTGACTCGACAGCCCCTGGAAACACCATATATTTT | CAISDSTAPGNTIYF
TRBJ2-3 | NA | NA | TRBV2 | TGTGCCAGCAGTGAAAACCTGATCTACACAGATACGCAGTATTTT | CASSENLIYTDTQYF
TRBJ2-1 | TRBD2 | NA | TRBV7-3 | TGTGCCAGCAGCCAGGACGTAGCGGGGGCCGGGGATGAGCAGTTCTTC | CASSQDVAGAGDEQFF
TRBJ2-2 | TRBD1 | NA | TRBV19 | TGTGCCACCGGACCCGGGACAGCATACGCCGGGGAGCTGTTTTTT | CATGPGTAYAGELFF
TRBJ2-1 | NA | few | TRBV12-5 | TGTGCTAGCTCGGGGGATGAGCAGTTCTTC | CASSGDEQFF
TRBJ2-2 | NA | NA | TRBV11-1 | TGTGCCAGCCAGCAGGGGAACCCTTCCGGGGAGCTGTTTTTT | CASQQGNPSGELFF
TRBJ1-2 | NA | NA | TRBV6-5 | TGTGCCAGCAGTTACTCGGCCGCGACATATGGCTACACCTTC | CASSYSAATYGYTF
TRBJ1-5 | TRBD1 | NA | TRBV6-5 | TGTGCCCCCCTGGGACAGGGGAAGAGTCAGCCCCAGCATTTT | CAPLGQGKSQPQHF
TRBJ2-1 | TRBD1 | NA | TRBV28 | TGTGCCAGCAGCCCGCTCCGGGACAGGGCCTACAATGAGCAGTTCTTC | CASSPLRDRAYNEQFF
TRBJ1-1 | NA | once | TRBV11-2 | TGTGCCAGCACCCTCCGGGAGGGGGAAGCTTTCTTT | CASTLREGEAFF
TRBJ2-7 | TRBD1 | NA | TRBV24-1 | TGTGCCACCAGTGATCCCCGGGACAGGGGCTACGAGCAGTACTTC | CATSDPRDRGYEQYF
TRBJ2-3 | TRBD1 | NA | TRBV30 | TGTGCCTGGAGCGCACGGGACAGGGGCAGCACAGATACGCAGTATTTT | CAWSARDRGSTDTQYF
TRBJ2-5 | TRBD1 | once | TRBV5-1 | TGCGCCAGCAGCTTACGACAGGGGCGGGTGAAAGAGACCCAGTACTTC | CASSLRQGRVKETQYF
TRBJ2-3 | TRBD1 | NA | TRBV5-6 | TGTGCCAGCAGCTTGAGGACAGGCTACACAGATACGCAGTATTTT | CASSLRTGYTDTQYF
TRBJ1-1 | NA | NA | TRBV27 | TGTGCCAGCAGTTTATGGGCAGGGGCAATGAACACTGAAGCTTTCTTT | CASSLWAGAMNTEAFF
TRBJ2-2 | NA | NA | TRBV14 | TGTGCCAGCACACGAGATAGGGGTGCGAACACCGGGGAGCTGTTTTTT | CASTRDRGANTGELFF
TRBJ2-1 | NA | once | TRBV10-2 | TGCGCCAGCAGTGAGAGGATGCGGTACGATGAGCAGTTCTTC | CASSERMRYDEQFF
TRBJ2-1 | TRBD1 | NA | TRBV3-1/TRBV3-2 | TGTGCCAGCAGCCAAATGGACAGGGGGCATGGGACCTACAATGAGCAGTTCTTC | CASSQMDRGHGTYNEQFF
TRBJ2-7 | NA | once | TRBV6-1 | TGTGCCAGCAGTGACCTCCGGACAGGGGAAAGGCTAGCGGGGGCTTACGAGCAGTACTTC | CASSDLRTGERLAGAYEQYF
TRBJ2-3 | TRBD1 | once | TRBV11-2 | TGTGCCAGCAGCTTCATTCGGCCCCGGACAGGGGAGAAAGATACGCAGTATTTT | CASSFIRPRTGEKDTQYF
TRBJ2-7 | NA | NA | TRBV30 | TGTGCCTGGAGTGCGTTAGCATACGAGCAGTACTTC | CAWSALAYEQYF
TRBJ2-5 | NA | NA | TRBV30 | TGTGCCTGGATGATCGGAGAGACCCAGTACTTC | CAWMIGETQYF
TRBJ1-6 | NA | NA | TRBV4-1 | TGCGCCAGCAGCAGGGAGGGTGTTTATTCCTTCCTTTCACCCCTCCACTTT | CASSREGVYSFLSPLHF